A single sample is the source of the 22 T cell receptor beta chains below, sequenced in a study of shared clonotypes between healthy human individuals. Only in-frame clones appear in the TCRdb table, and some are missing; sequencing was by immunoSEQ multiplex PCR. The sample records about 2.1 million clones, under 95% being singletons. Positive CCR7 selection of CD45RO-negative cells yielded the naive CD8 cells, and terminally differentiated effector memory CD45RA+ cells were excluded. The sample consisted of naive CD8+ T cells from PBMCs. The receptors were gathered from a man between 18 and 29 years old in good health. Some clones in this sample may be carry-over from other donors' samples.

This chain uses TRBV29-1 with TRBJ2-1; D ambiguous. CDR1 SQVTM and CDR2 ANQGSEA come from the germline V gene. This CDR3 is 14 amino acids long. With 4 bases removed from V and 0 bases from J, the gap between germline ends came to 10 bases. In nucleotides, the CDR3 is TGCAGCGTTGTCCGCGGTAGCTCCTACAATGAGCAGTTCTTC. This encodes CSVVRGSSYNEQFF.

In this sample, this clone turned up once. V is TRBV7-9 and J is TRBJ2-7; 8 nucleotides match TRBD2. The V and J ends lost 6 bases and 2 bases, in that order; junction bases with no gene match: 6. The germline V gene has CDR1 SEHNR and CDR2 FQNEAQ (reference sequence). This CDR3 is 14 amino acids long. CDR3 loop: CASRRGGLAYEQYF. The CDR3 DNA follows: TGTGCCAGCAGGCGAGGGGGACTAGCCTACGAGCAGTACTTC.

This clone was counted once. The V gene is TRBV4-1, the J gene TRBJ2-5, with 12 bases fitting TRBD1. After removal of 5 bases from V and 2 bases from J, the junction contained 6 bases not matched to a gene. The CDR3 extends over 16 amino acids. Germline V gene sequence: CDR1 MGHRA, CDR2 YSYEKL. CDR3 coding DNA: TGCGCCAGCAGCGTAGGGACAGGGGGCTTACAAGAGACCCAGTACTTC. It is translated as CASSVGTGGLQETQYF.

The CDR3 sequence is CASSLFRSREETQYF. In DNA, the CDR3 is TGTGCCAGCAGCTTGTTCCGATCACGGGAAGAGACCCAGTACTTC. The chain recombines TRBV13 with TRBJ2-5; D unclear. Germline lookup yields CDR1 PRHDT and CDR2 FYEKMQ (reference sequence). Trimming pared 3 bases from V and 3 bases from J, leaving 14 bases between. The CDR3 sequence is 15 residues long.

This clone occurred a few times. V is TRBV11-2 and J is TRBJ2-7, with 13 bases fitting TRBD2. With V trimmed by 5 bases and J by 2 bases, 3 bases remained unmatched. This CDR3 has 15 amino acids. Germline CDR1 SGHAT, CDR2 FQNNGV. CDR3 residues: CASSKTSGGAYEQYF. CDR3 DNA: TGTGCCAGCAGCAAAACTAGCGGGGGGGCCTACGAGCAGTACTTC.

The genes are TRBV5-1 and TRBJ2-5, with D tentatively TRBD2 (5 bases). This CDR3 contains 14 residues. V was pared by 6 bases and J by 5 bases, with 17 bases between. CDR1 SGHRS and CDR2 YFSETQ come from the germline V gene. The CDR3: CASKPRPSYETQYF. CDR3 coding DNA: TGCGCCAGCAAGCCTCGTCCTAGCTATGAGACCCAGTACTTC.

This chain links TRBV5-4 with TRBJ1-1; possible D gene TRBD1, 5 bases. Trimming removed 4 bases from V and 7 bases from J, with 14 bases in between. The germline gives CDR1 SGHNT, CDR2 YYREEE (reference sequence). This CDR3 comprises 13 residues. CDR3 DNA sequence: TGTGCCAGCAGCCTCACGGGGGGGGATGAAGCTTTCTTT. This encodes CASSLTGGDEAFF. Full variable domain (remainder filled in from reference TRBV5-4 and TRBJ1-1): ETGVTQSPTHLIKTRGQQVTLRCSSQSGHNTVSWYQQALGQGPQFIFQYYREEENGRGNFPPRFSGLQFPNYSSELNVNALELDDSALYLCASSLTGGDEAFFGQGTRLTVV.

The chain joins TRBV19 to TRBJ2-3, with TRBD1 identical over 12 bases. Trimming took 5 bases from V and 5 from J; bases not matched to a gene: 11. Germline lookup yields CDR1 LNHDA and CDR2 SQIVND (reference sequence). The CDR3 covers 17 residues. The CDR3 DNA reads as TGTGCCAGTAGTGATCACCCGGGACAGGGGGCGAGAGATACGCAGTATTTT. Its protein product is CASSDHPGQGARDTQYF.

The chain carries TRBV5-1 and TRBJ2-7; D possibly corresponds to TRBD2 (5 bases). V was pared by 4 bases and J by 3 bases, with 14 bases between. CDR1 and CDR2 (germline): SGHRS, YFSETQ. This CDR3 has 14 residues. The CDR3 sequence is CASSPGEGVYEQYF. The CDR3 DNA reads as TGCGCCAGCAGCCCCGGTGAGGGTGTCTACGAGCAGTACTTC.

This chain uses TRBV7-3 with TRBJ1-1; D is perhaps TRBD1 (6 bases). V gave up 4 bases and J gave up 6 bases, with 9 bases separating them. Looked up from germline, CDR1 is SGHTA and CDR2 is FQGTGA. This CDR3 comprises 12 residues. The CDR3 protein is CASSSTGSEAFF. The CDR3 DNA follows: TGTGCCAGCAGCTCGACAGGTTCTGAAGCTTTCTTT.

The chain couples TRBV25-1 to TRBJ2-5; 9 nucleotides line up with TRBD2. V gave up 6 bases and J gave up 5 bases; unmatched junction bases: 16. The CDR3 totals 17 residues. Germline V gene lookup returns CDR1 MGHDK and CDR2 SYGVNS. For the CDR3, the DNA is TGTGCCAGCAGCGGGTCCAAAGCGGGAGGCCTTGGGGAGACCCAGTACTTC. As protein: CASSGSKAGGLGETQYF. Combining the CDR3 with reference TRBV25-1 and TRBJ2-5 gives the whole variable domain EADIYQTPRYLVIGTGKKITLECSQTMGHDKMYWYQQDPGMELHLIHYSYGVNSTEKGDLSSESTVSRIRTEHFPLTLESARPSHTSQYLCASSGSKAGGLGETQYFGPGTRLLVL.

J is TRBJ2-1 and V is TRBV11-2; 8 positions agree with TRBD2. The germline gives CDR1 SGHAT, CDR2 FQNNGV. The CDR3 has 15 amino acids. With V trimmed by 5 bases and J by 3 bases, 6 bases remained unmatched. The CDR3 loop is CASSQGGGFYNEQFF. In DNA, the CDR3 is TGTGCCAGCAGCCAGGGCGGGGGGTTCTACAATGAGCAGTTCTTC.

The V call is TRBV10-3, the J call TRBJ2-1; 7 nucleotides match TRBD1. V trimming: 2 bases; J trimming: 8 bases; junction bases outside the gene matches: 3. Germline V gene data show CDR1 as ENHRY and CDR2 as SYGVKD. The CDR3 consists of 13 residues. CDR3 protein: CAISEDRVDEQFF. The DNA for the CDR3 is TGTGCCATCAGTGAGGACAGGGTCGATGAGCAGTTCTTC.

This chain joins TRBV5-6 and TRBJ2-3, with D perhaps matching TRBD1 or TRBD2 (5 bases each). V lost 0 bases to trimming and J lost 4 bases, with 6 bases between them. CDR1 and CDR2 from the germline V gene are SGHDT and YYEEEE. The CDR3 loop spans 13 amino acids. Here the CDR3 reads CASSLAGPDTQYF. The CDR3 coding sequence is TGTGCCAGCAGCTTGGCGGGGCCAGATACGCAGTATTTT.

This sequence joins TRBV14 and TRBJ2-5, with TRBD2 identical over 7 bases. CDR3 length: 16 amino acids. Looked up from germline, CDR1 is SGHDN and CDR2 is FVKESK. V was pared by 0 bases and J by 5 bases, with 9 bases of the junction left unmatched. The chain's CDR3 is CASSQDWAGAEETQYF. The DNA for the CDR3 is TGTGCCAGCAGCCAAGATTGGGCGGGAGCGGAGGAGACCCAGTACTTC.

CDR3 loop: CASSPPDGETQYF. The DNA of the CDR3 is TGTGCCAGCAGCCCTCCAGACGGGGAGACCCAGTACTTC. The V and J genes are TRBV13 and TRBJ2-5; the D is unclear. Germline V gene lookup returns CDR1 PRHDT and CDR2 FYEKMQ (reference sequence). V lost 5 bases and J 5 bases, leaving 12 bases between the germline ends. The CDR3 consists of 13 residues.

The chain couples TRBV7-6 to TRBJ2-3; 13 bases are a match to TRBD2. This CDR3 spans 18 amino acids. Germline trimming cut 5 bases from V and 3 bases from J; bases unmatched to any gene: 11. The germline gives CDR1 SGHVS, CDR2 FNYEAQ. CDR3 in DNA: TGTGCCAGCAGCCTCCGGACTAGCGGGAGAAGAGGAACAGATACGCAGTATTTT. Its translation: CASSLRTSGRRGTDTQYF.

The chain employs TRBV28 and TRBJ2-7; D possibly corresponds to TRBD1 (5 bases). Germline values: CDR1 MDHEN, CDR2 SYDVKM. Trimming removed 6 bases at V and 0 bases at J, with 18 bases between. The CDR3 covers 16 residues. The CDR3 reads CASSRPPTETSYEQYF. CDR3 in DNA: TGTGCCAGCAGCCGCCCCCCGACAGAGACCTCCTACGAGCAGTACTTC.

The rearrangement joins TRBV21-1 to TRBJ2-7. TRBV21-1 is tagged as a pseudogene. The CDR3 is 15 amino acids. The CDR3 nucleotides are TGTGCCAGCAGCAAAGGGTGGAAACGAGACTACGAGCAGTACTTC. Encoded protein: CASSKGWKRDYEQYF.

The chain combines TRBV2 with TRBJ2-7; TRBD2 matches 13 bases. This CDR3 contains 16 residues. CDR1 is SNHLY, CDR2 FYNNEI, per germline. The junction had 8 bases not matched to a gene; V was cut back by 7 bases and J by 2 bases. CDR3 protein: CASKELAGGCAYEQYF. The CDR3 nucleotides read TGTGCCAGCAAGGAACTAGCGGGAGGGTGCGCCTACGAGCAGTACTTC.

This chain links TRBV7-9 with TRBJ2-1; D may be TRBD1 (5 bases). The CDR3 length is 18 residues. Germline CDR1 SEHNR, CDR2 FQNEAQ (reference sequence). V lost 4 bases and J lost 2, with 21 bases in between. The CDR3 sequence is CASSSKSWGLVTYNEQFF. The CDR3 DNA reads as TGTGCCAGCAGCTCCAAGTCGTGGGGCTTAGTGACCTACAATGAGCAGTTCTTC.

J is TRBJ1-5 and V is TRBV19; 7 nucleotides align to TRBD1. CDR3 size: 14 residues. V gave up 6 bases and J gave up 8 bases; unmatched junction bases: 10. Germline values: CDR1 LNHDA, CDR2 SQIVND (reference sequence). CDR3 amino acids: CASRPMGTEKPQHF. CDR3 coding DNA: TGTGCCAGTAGGCCCATGGGGACAGAAAAGCCCCAGCATTTT. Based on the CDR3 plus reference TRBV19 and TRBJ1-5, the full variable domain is DGGITQSPKYLFRKEGQNVTLSCEQNLNHDAMYWYRQDPGQGLRLIYYSQIVNDFQKGDIAEGYSVSREKKESFPLTVTSAQKNPTAFYLCASRPMGTEKPQHFGDGTRLSIL.